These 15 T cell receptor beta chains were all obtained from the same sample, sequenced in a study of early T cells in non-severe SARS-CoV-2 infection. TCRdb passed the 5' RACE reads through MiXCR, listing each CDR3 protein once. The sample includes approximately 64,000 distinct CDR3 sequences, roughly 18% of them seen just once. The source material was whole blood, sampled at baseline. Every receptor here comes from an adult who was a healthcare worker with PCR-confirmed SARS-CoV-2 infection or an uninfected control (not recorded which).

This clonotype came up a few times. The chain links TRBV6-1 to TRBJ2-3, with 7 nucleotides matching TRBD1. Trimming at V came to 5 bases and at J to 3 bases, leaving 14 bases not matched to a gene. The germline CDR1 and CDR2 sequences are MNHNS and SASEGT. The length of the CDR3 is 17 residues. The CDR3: CASSTRRDREGTDTQYF. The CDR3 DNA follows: TGTGCCAGCAGTACCCGCCGGGACAGAGAAGGGACAGATACGCAGTATTTT.

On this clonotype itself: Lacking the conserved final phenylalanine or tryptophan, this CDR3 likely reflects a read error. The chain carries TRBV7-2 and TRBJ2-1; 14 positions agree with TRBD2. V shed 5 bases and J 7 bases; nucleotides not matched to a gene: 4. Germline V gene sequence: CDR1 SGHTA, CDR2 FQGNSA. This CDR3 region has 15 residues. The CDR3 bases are TGTGCCAGCAGCCGGGGACTAGCGGGGGAGAATGAGCAGTTCCTC. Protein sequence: CASSRGLAGENEQFL.

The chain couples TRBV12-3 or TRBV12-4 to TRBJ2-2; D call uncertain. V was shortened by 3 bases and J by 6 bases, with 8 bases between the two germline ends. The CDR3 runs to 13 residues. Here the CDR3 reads CASSFGSAGELFF. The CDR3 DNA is TGTGCCAGCAGTTTTGGGTCTGCCGGGGAGCTGTTTTTT.

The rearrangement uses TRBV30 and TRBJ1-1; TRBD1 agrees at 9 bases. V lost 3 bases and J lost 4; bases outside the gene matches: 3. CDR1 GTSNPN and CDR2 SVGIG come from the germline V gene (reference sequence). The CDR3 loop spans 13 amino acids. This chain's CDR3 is CAWRTTGGTEAFF. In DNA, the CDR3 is TGTGCCTGGAGGACGACAGGGGGCACTGAAGCTTTCTTT.

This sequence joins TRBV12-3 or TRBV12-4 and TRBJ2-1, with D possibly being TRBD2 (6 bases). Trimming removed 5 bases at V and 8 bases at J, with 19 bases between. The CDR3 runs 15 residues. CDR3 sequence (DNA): TGTGCCAGCAGTCCCCACTACGGAGGGCTCGATGAGCAGTTCTTC. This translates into CASSPHYGGLDEQFF.

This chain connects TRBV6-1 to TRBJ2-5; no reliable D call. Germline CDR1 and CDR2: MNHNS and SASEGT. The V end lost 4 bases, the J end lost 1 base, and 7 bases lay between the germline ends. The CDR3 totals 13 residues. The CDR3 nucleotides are TGTGCCAGCAGTGTTTTCGGCCAAGAGACCCAGTACTTC. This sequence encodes CASSVFGQETQYF.

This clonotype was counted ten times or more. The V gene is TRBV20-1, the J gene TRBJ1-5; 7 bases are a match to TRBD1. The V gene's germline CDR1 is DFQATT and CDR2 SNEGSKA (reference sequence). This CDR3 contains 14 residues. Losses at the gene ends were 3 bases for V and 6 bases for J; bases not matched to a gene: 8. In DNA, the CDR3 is TGCAGTGCTAGCGTCAGGGGGGAAGGTCAGCCCCAGCATTTT. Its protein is CSASVRGEGQPQHF.

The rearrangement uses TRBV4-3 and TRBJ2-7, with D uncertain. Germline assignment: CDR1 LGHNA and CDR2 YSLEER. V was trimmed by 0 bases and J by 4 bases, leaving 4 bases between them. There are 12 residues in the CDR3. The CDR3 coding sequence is TGCGCCAGCAGCCAAGACACGTACGAGCAGTACTTC. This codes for CASSQDTYEQYF.

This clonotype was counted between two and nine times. The CDR3 loop is CASAKGLAGSGELFF. The CDR3 DNA is TGTGCCAGCGCAAAGGGACTAGCGGGATCCGGGGAGCTGTTTTTT. The chain uses TRBV6-5 and TRBJ2-2; the match to TRBD2 covers 13 bases. From germline, CDR1 is MNHEY and CDR2 SVGAGI. The CDR3 has 15 residues. J was trimmed by 6 bases and V by 8 bases; bases with no gene match: 6.

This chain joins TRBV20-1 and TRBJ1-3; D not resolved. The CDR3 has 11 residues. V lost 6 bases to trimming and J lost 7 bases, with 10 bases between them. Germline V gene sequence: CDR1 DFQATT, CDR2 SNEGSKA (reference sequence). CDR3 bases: TGCAGTGCCGAGCGCCTGAACACCATATATTTT. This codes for CSAERLNTIYF.

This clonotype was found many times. CDR3 bases: TGTGCCAGCAGTTCAATCTCCCGGGCCTACAATGAGCAGTTCTTC. Protein sequence: CASSSISRAYNEQFF. The chain recombines TRBV28 with TRBJ2-1; D gene unclear. Trimming shortened V by 4 bases and J by 2 bases, and 12 bases separated the two germline ends. Germline lookup yields CDR1 MDHEN and CDR2 SYDVKM. The CDR3 is 15 residues long.

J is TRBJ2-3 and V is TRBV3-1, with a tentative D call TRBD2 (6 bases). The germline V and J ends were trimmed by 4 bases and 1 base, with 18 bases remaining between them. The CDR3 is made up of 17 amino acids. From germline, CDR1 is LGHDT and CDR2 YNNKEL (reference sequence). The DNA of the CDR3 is TGTGCCAGCAGCCCTTCGTTGGGAAGCGGGCGCACAGATACGCAGTATTTT. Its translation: CASSPSLGSGRTDTQYF.

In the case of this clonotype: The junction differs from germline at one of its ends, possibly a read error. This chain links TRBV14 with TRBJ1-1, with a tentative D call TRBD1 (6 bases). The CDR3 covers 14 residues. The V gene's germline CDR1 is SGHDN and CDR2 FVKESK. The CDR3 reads CASSLGRGGTEVFF. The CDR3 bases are TGTGCCAGCAGCCTAGGCAGGGGCGGGACTGAAGTTTTCTTT.

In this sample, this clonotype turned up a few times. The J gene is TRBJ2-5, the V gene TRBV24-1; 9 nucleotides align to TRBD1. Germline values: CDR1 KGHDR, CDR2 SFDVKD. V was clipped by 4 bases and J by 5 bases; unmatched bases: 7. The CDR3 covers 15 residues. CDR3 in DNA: TGTGCCACCAGTGAACAGGGGGCGCGAGGGGAGACCCAGTACTTC. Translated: CATSEQGARGETQYF.

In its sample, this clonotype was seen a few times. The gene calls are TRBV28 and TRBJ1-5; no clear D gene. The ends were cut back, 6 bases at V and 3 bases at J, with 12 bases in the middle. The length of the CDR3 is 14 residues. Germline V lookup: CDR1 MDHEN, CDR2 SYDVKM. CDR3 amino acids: CASSLYFPNQPQHF. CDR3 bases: TGTGCCAGCAGCCTATATTTTCCCAATCAGCCCCAGCATTTT.